This entry concerns a single TCR beta chain. Researchers sorted participants into cohorts using their self-reported clinical history. The record originates from a study of blood T cell repertoires in COVID-19. Study-level information: There were acute and convalescent COVID-19 samples, and they came from the United States, Italy and Spain. Sources were T cells, B-cell-depleted T cells, or PBMCs; the material itself was cDNA or gDNA.

The CDR3 spans 15 residues. V was trimmed by 8 bases and J by 0 bases, leaving 14 bases between them. Germline CDR1 and CDR2: SNHLY and FYNNEI. The method was immunoSEQ multiplex PCR; TCRdb's version includes in-frame clones alone and lacks a portion of them. The top ten clones hold less than 7% of a sample with under 150,000 clones, around four fifths of them seen once. Input material: PBMCs or T cells enriched from blood (not recorded which). This chain joins TRBV2 and TRBJ1-5; the D gene is possibly TRBD1 (5 bases). This receptor was identified in a woman aged 35 to 49 who had recovered from COVID-19. CDR3 loop: CASGGGRYSNQPQHF. The CDR3 bases are TGTGCCAGCGGGGGGGGTAGGTATAGCAATCAGCCCCAGCATTTT.